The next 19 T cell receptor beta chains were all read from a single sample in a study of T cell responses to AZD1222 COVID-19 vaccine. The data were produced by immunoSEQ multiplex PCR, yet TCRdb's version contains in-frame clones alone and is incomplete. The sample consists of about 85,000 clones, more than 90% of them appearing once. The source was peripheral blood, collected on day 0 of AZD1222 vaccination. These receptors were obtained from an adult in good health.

The chain's CDR3 is CASSWTASYGYTF. CDR3 bases: TGTGCCAGCAGTTGGACCGCATCCTATGGCTACACCTTC. The chain joins TRBV27 to TRBJ1-2; no definite D call. With 4 bases removed from V and 4 bases from J, the gap between germline ends came to 10 bases. The germline CDR1 and CDR2 sequences are MNHEY and SMNVEV (reference sequence). CDR3 length: 13 residues.

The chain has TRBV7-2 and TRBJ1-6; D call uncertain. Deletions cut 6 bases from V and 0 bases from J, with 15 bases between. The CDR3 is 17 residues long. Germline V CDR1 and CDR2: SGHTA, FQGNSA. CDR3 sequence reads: CASREEDGSSYNSPLHF. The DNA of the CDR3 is TGTGCCAGCAGAGAAGAGGACGGAAGCTCCTATAATTCACCCCTCCACTTT.

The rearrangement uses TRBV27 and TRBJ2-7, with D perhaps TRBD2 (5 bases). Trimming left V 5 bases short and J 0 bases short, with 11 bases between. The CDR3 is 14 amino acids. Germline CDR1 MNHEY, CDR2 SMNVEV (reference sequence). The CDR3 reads CASSPSGSSYEQYF. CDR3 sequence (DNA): TGTGCCAGCAGTCCGTCGGGGAGCTCCTACGAGCAGTACTTC.

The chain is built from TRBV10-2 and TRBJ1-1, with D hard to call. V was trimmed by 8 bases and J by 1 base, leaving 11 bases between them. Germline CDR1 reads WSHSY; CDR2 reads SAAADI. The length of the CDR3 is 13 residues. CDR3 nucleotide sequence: TGCGCCAGCGCGGTCATGGAGAACACTGAAGCTTTCTTT. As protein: CASAVMENTEAFF.

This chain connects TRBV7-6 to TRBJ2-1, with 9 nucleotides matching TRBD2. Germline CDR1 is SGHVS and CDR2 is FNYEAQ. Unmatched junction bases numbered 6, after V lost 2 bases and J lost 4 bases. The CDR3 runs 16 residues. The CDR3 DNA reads TGTGCCAGCAGCTTAATTGAGACTAGCGGTTACAATGAGCAGTTCTTC. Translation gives CASSLIETSGYNEQFF.

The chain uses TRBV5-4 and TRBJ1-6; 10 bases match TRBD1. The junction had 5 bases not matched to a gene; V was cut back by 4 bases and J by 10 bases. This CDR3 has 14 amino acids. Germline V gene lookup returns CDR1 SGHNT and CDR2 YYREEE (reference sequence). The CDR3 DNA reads TGTGCCAGCAGCGCGGACAGGGGGGACTCACCCCTCCACTTT. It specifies CASSADRGDSPLHF.

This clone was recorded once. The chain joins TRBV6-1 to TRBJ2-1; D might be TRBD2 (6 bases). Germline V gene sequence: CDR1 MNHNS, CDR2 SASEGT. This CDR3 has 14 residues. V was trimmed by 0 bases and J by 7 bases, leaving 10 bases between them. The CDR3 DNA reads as TGTGCCAGCAGTGAAGCGTGGACTACGAATGAGCAGTTCTTC. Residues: CASSEAWTTNEQFF.

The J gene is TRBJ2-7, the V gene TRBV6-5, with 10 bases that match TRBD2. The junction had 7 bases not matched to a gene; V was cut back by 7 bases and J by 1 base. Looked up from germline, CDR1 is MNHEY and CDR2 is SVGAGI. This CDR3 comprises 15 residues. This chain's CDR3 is CASTGRLAGSYEQYF. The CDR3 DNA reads TGTGCCAGCACCGGAAGACTAGCGGGTTCCTACGAGCAGTACTTC.

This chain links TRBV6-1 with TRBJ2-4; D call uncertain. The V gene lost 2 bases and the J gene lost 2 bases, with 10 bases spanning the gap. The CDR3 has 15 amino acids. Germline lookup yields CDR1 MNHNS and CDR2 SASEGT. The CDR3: CASSELGGSKNIQYF. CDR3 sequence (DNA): TGTGCCAGCAGTGAATTAGGCGGATCCAAAAACATTCAGTACTTC.

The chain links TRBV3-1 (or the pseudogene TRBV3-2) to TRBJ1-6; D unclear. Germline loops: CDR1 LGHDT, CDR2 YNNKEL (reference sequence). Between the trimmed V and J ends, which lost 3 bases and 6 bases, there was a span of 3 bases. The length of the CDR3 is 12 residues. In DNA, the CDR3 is TGTGCCAGCAGCCAGCGTAATTCACCCCTCCACTTT. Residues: CASSQRNSPLHF.

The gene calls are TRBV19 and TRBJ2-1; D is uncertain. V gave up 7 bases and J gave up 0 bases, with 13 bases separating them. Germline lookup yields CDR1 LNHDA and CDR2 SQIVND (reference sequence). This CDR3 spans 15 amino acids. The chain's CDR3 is CASTPPASSYNEQFF. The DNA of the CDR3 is TGTGCCAGTACTCCTCCGGCGAGCTCCTACAATGAGCAGTTCTTC.

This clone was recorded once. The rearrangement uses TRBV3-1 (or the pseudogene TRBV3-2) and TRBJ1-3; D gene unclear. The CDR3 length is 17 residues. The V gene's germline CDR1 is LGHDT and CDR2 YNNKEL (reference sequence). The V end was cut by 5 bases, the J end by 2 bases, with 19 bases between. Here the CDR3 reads CASSSRTNERTGNTIYF. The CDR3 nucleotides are TGTGCCAGCAGCTCAAGAACCAACGAGCGGACTGGAAACACCATATATTTT.

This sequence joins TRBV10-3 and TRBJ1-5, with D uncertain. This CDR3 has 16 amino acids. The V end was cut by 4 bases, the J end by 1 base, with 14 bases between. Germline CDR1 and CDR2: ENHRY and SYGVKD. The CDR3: CAISADLGLSNQPQHF. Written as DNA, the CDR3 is TGTGCCATCAGTGCGGACCTGGGCCTCAGCAATCAGCCCCAGCATTTT.

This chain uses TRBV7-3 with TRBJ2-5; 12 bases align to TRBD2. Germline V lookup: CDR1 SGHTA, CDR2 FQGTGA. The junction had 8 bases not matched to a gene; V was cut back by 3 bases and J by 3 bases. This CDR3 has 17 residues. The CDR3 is CASSLTSGGPRKETQYF. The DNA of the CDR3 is TGTGCCAGCAGCTTGACTAGCGGGGGTCCGAGGAAAGAGACCCAGTACTTC.

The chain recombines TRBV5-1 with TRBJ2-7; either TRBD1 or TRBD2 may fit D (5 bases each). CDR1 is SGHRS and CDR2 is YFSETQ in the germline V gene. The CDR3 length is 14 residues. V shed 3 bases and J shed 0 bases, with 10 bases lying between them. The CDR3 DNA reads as TGCGCCAGCAGCTCCGGGGCAGACTCCTACGAGCAGTACTTC. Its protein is CASSSGADSYEQYF.

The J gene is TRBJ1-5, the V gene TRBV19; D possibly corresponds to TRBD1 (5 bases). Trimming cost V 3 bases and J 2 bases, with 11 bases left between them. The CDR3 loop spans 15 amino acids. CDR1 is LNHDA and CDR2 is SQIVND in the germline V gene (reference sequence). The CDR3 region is CASSIQGRGNQPQHF. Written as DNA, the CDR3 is TGTGCCAGTAGTATTCAGGGCCGGGGCAATCAGCCCCAGCATTTT.

The CDR3 spells CASSLVAGTNEQFF. CDR3 DNA: TGCGCCAGCAGCTTGGTTGCCGGGACCAATGAGCAGTTCTTC. The V call is TRBV5-1, the J call TRBJ2-1; D possibly matches TRBD1 or TRBD2 (5 bases each). This CDR3 is 14 amino acids long. V shed 0 bases and J shed 6 bases, with 10 bases lying between them. Germline loops: CDR1 SGHRS, CDR2 YFSETQ.

The CDR3 sequence: CASSPRVPGGSYNSPLHF. Written as DNA, the CDR3 is TGTGCCAGCAGTCCCCGGGTCCCAGGTGGATCCTATAATTCACCCCTCCACTTT. J is TRBJ1-6 and V is TRBV28; no clear D. Deletions cut 5 bases from V and 1 base from J, with 18 bases between. Germline-derived CDR1 and CDR2 are MDHEN and SYDVKM. The CDR3 contains 18 residues. Together with reference TRBV28 and TRBJ1-6, the CDR3 gives the full variable domain: DVKVTQSSRYLVKRTGEKVFLECVQDMDHENMFWYRQDPGLGLRLIYFSYDVKMKEKGDIPEGYSVSREKKERFSLILESASTNQTSMYLCASSPRVPGGSYNSPLHFGNGTRLTVT.

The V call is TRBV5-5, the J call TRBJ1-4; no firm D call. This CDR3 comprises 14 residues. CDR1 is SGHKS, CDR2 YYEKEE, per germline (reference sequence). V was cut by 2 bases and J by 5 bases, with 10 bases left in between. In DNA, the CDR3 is TGTGCCAGCAGCTTAGTCTCCCAAAATGAAAAACTGTTTTTT. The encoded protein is CASSLVSQNEKLFF.